This T cell receptor beta chain was sequenced in a study of Graves' ophthalmopathy and Graves' hyperthyroidism. Germline-derived CDR1 and CDR2 are MNHEY and SVGEGT. The CDR3 loop spans 13 amino acids. V was cut by 6 bases and J by 1 base, with 9 bases left in between. RNA transcripts yielded amplified TCR beta CDR3 regions. In the first round, RT-PCR was carried out with HTBI primers, and a multiplex PCR formed the second round. TCRdb recomputed calls from the multiplex PCR reads with MiXCR, one row per CDR3 protein. The repertoire has 150,000 to 200,000 distinct CDR3 sequences, under 45% of them found once; the top ten carry around 8.9%. Many counts were recorded for this clonotype.

The specimen was peripheral blood. This TCR derives from a man in his thirties or forties with Graves' ophthalmopathy. V is TRBV6-2 or TRBV6-3 and J is TRBJ1-1, with D unresolved. CDR3 sequence reads: CASRLHRNTEAFF. The CDR3 nucleotides are TGTGCCAGCAGGCTACACCGGAACACTGAAGCTTTCTTT.